This record looks at one T cell receptor beta chain sequence and its context. Antigen unknown. Other DNA sequences in the same sample also yield this CDR3. It was CD45RO-negative cells, positively selected for CCR7, that made up naive CD8 cells, with terminally differentiated effector memory CD45RA+ cells excluded. This sample was included in a study of shared clonotypes between healthy human individuals. About 30,000 T cell genomes, or 200 to 250 ng DNA, went into the sorted-subset replicate PCRs. Only in-frame clones appear in the TCRdb table, and some are missing; sequencing was by immunoSEQ multiplex PCR. The data contain some 2,000,000 clones, approximately 94% of them singletons. Study outcomes and limitations: Sampling involved blood alone; tissue repertoires likely differ. Donor clonotype sharing was expected to depend on sequencing depth.

The origin of this receptor is a man between 18 and 35 years old in good health. Sequenced input: naive CD8+ T cells sorted from blood.

The chain's CDR3 is CASSVGVGTYGYTF. The CDR3 DNA follows: TGTGCCAGCAGCGTAGGAGTAGGGACCTATGGCTACACCTTC. The genes are TRBV9 and TRBJ1-2, with a weak D call TRBD1 (5 bases). The V end was cut by 0 bases, the J end by 4 bases, with 10 bases between. The germline V gene has CDR1 SGDLS and CDR2 YYNGEE. The CDR3 is 14 amino acids.